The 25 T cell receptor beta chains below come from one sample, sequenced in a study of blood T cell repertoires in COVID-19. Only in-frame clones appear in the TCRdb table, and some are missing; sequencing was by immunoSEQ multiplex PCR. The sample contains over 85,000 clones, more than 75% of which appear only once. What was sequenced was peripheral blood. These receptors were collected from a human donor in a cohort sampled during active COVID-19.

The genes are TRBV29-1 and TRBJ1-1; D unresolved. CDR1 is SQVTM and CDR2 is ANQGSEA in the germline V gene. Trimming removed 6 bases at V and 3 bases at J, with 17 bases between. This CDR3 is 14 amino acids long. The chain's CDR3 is CSVRSRVRDTEAFF. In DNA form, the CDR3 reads TGCAGCGTCCGATCTCGTGTCCGGGACACTGAAGCTTTCTTT.

The CDR3 nucleotides read TGTGCCAGCAGTGACCCGGGACAAGCTTTTGGCTACACCTTC. Its protein is CASSDPGQAFGYTF. The V and J genes are TRBV25-1 and TRBJ1-2, with a tentative D call TRBD1 (6 bases). Per the germline V gene, CDR1 is MGHDK and CDR2 is SYGVNS. V dropped 3 bases and J dropped 7 bases, with 15 bases sitting between them. This CDR3 has 14 residues.

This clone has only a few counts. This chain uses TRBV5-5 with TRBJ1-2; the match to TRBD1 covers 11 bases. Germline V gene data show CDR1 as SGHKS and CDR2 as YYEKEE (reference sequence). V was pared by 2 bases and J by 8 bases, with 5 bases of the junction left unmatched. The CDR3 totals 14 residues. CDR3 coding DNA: TGTGCCAGCAGCTTCGGGACAGGGGGAGAAGGCTACACCTTC. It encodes CASSFGTGGEGYTF. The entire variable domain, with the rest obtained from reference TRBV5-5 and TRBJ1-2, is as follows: DAGVTQSPTHLIKTRGQQVTLRCSPISGHKSVSWYQQVLGQGPQFIFQYYEKEERGRGNFPDRFSARQFPNYSSELNVNALLLGDSALYLCASSFGTGGEGYTFGSGTRLTVV.

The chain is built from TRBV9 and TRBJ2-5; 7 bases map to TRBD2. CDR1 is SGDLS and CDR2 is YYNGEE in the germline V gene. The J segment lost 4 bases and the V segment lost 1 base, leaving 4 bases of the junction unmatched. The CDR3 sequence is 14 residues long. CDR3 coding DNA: TGTGCCAGCAGCGTAAGCGGGATGGGAGAGACCCAGTACTTC. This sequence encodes CASSVSGMGETQYF. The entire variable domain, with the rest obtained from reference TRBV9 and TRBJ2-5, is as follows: DSGVTQTPKHLITATGQRVTLRCSPRSGDLSVYWYQQSLDQGLQFLIQYYNGEERAKGNILERFSAQQFPDLHSELNLSSLELGDSALYFCASSVSGMGETQYFGPGTRLLVL.

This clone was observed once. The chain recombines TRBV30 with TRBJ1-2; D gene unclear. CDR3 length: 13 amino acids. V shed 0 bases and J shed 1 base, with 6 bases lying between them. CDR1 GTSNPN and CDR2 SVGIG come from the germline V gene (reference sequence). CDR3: CAWSVSVNYGYTF. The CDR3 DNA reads TGTGCCTGGAGTGTATCAGTTAACTATGGCTACACCTTC.

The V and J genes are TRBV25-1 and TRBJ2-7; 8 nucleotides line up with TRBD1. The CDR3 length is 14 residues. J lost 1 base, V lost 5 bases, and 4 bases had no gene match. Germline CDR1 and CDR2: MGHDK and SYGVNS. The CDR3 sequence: CASSRQGPSYEQYF. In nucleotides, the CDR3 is TGTGCCAGCAGTAGACAGGGGCCGTCCTACGAGCAGTACTTC.

CDR3: CASSLELYPYGYTF. CDR3 sequence (DNA): TGTGCCAGCAGCTTGGAGCTCTATCCCTATGGCTACACCTTC. The chain has TRBV5-6 and TRBJ1-2; no definite D call. This CDR3 spans 14 amino acids. Trimming took 0 bases from V and 4 from J, leaving 10 bases between them. The germline gives CDR1 SGHDT, CDR2 YYEEEE.

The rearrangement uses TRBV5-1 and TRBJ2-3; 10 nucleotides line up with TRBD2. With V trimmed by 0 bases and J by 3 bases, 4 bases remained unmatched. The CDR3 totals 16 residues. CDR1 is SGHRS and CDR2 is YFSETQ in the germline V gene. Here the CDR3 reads CASSLVGTSATDTQYF. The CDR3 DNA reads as TGCGCCAGCAGCTTGGTAGGGACTAGCGCTACAGATACGCAGTATTTT.

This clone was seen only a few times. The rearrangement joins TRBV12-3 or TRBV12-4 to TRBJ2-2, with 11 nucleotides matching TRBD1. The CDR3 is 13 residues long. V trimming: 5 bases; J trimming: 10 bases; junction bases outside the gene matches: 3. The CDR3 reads CASSLGQGEELFF. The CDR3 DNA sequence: TGTGCCAGCAGTCTGGGACAGGGGGAGGAGCTGTTTTTT.

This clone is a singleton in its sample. The CDR3 loop is CASSHSPGIAKNIQYF. CDR3 bases: TGCGCCAGCAGCCACAGCCCAGGTATAGCCAAAAACATTCAGTACTTC. The gene calls are TRBV4-1 and TRBJ2-4; D not resolved. CDR1 is MGHRA, CDR2 YSYEKL, per germline. Between the trimmed V and J ends, which lost 3 bases and 0 bases, there was a span of 12 bases. The CDR3 runs to 16 residues.

The CDR3 DNA sequence: TGTGCCAGCTCCAGGGGAAGGGCAACTAATGAAAAACTGTTTTTT. It translates to CASSRGRATNEKLFF. The V and J genes are TRBV2 and TRBJ1-4, with D maybe TRBD1 (6 bases). The CDR3 loop spans 15 amino acids. V gave up 8 bases and J gave up 0 bases, with 13 bases separating them. In germline, CDR1 is SNHLY, CDR2 FYNNEI.

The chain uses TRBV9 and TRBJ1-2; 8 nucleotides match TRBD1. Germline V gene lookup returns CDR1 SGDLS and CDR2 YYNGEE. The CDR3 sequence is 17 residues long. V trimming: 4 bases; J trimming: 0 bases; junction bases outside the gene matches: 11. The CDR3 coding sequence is TGTGCCAGCAGCCCGACAGGGGTCGAATTAGCTAACTATGGCTACACCTTC. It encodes CASSPTGVELANYGYTF.

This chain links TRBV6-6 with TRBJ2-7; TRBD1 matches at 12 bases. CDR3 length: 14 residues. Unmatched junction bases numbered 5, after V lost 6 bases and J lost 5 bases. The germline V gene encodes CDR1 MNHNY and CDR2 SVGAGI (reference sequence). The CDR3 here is CASRRGTGGNEQYF. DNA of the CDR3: TGTGCCAGCAGGAGGGGGACAGGGGGCAACGAGCAGTACTTC.

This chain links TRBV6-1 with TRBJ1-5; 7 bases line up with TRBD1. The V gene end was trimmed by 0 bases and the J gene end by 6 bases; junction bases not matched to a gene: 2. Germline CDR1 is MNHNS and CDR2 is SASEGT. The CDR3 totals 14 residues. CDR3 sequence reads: CASSEAGGLQPQHF. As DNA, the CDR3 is TGTGCCAGCAGTGAAGCAGGGGGCCTTCAGCCCCAGCATTTT.

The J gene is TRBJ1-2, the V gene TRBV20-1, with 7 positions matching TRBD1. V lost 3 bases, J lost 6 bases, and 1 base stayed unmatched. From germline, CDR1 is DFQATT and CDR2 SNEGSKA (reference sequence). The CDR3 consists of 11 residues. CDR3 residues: CSASDRDGYTF. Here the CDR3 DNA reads TGCAGTGCTAGCGACAGGGATGGCTACACCTTC.

DNA for the CDR3: TGTGCCAGCAGCCAAGCAGGGACAGGGTCACCCCTCCACTTT. It translates to CASSQAGTGSPLHF. The chain couples TRBV3-1 (or the pseudogene TRBV3-2) to TRBJ1-6, with 9 bases aligning to TRBD1. After removal of 1 base from V and 10 bases from J, the junction contained 2 bases not matched to a gene. Germline values: CDR1 LGHDT, CDR2 YNNKEL (reference sequence). The CDR3 totals 14 residues.

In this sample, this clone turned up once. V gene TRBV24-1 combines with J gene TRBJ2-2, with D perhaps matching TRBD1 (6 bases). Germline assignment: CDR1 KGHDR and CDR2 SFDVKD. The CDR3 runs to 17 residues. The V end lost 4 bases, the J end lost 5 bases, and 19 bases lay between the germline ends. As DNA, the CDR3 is TGTGCCACCAGTGACATAATCAGGGGTGTCGGGACCGGGGAGCTGTTTTTT. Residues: CATSDIIRGVGTGELFF.

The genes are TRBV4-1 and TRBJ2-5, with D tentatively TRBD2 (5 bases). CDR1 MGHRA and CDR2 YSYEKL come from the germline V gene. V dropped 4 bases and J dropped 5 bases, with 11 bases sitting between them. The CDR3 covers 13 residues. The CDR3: CASSRLARETQYF. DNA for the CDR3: TGCGCCAGCAGCCGTCTAGCTCGGGAGACCCAGTACTTC.

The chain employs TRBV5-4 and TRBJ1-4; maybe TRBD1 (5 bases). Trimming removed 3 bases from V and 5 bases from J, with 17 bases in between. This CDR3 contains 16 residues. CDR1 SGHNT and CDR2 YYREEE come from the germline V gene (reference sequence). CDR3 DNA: TGTGCCAGCAGCTCTTCAGGGTCAAGGGGCAATGAAAAACTGTTTTTT. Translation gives CASSSSGSRGNEKLFF. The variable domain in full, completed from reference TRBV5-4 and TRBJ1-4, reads ETGVTQSPTHLIKTRGQQVTLRCSSQSGHNTVSWYQQALGQGPQFIFQYYREEENGRGNFPPRFSGLQFPNYSSELNVNALELDDSALYLCASSSSGSRGNEKLFFGSGTQLSVL.

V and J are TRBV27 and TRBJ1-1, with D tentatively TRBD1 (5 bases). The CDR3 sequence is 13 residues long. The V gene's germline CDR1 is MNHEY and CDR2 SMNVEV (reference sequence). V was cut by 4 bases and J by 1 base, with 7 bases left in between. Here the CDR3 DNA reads TGTGCCAGCAGTTACCAGGGGAACACTGAAGCTTTCTTT. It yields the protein CASSYQGNTEAFF.

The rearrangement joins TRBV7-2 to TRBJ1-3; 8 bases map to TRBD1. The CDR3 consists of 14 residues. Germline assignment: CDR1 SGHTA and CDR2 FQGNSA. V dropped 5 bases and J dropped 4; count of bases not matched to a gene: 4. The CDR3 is CASSLWTGGNTIYF. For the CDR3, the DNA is TGTGCCAGCAGCCTGTGGACAGGGGGAAACACCATATATTTT.

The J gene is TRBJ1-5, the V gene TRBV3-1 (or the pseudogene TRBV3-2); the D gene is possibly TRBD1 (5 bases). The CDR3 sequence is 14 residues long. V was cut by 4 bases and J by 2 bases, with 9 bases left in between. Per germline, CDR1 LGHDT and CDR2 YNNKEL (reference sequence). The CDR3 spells CASSLKGGNQPQHF. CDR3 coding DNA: TGTGCCAGCAGCCTAAAAGGGGGCAATCAGCCCCAGCATTTT.

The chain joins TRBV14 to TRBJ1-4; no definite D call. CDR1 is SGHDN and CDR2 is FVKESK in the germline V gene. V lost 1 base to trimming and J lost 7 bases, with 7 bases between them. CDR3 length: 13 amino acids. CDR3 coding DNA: TGTGCCAGCAGCCAAGGGGCGGGTGAAAAACTGTTTTTT. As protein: CASSQGAGEKLFF.

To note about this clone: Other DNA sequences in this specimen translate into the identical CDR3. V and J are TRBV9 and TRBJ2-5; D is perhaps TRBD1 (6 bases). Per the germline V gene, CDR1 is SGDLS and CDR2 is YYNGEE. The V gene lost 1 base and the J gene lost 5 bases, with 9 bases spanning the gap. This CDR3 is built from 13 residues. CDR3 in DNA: TGTGCCAGCAGCGTAACAGGGCGCGAGACCCAGTACTTC. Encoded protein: CASSVTGRETQYF. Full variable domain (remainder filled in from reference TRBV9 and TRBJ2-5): DSGVTQTPKHLITATGQRVTLRCSPRSGDLSVYWYQQSLDQGLQFLIQYYNGEERAKGNILERFSAQQFPDLHSELNLSSLELGDSALYFCASSVTGRETQYFGPGTRLLVL.

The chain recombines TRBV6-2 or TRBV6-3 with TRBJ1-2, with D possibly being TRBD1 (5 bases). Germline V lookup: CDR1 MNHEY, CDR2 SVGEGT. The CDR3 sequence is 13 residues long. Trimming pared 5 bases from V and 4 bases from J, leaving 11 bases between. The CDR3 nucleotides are TGTGCCAGCAGTCCATCGGACACCTATGGCTACACCTTC. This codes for CASSPSDTYGYTF.